The 3 T cell receptor beta chains listed next were all sequenced from one sample in a study of shared clonotypes between healthy human individuals. Sequenced by immunoSEQ multiplex PCR; TCRdb stores in-frame clones only, minus some. This table holds approximately 2.1 million clones, approximately 95% found once. Sequences were obtained from naive CD4+ T cells from PBMCs. Documented subset: CD45RA+ positively selected. The source of these receptors is a man aged 18 to 35 in good health. Some clones in this sample may be carry-over from other donors' samples.

The chain links TRBV27 to TRBJ2-7, with TRBD1 identical over 8 bases. Germline V CDR1 and CDR2: MNHEY, SMNVEV (reference sequence). This CDR3 region has 15 residues. J was trimmed by 2 bases and V by 2 bases; bases with no gene match: 5. CDR3 sequence reads: CASSLRTGQAYEQYF. The CDR3, as DNA: TGTGCCAGCAGTTTAAGAACGGGACAGGCCTACGAGCAGTACTTC.

The table lists this clone with a count of one. J is TRBJ1-1 and V is TRBV28; no definite D call. Looked up from germline, CDR1 is MDHEN and CDR2 is SYDVKM. V lost 11 bases and J lost 1, with 8 bases in between. The CDR3 has 11 amino acids. CDR3 sequence: CAALGNTEAFF. CDR3 DNA: TGTGCCGCGCTGGGGAACACTGAAGCTTTCTTT.

V gene TRBV7-8 combines with J gene TRBJ2-3; 7 bases map to TRBD1. The V gene's germline CDR1 is SGHVS and CDR2 FQNEAQ. CDR3 length: 14 amino acids. V trimming: 10 bases; J trimming: 7 bases; junction bases outside the gene matches: 14. The CDR3 sequence: CATTSRTGSHTQYF. The CDR3 DNA follows: TGTGCCACTACCTCACGGACAGGTAGTCATACGCAGTATTTT. Using reference TRBV7-8 and TRBJ2-3 for the parts outside the CDR3, the full variable domain is GAGVSQSPRYKVAKRGQDVALRCDPISGHVSLFWYQQALGQGPEFLTYFQNEAQLDKSGLPSDRFFAERPEGSVSTLKIQRTQQEDSAVYLCATTSRTGSHTQYFGPGTRLTVL.